This T cell receptor (beta chain) is drawn from a study of shared clonotypes between healthy human individuals. On the study more broadly: CD4 naive and memory got three plates each, CD8 naive two, CD8 memory one. Study-wide results and limits: The rarefaction results pointed to incomplete sorted-subset sequencing despite large depth.

Regarding this clone: Its antigen remains unidentified.

CDR3 length equals 16 residues. With 3 bases removed from V and 0 bases from J, the gap between germline ends came to 12 bases. Germline V gene data show CDR1 as LGHNT and CDR2 as FRNRAP. The naive CD8 population came from CD45RO-negative cells selected for CCR7, without terminally differentiated effector memory CD45RA+ cells. Using approximately 190 ng DNA, 30,000 or so T cell genomes, the sorted-subset replicate PCRs were run. Only in-frame clones appear in the TCRdb table, and some are missing; sequencing was by immunoSEQ multiplex PCR. The sample consists of some 2 million clones, over 85% of them appearing once.

The source material was naive CD8+ T cells sorted from blood. The rearrangement joins TRBV12-5 to TRBJ2-1; D gene uncertain. This clonotype originated in a man between 18 and 35 years old in good health. Here the CDR3 reads CASGFIPSGSYNEQFF. CDR3 sequence (DNA): TGTGCTAGTGGTTTCATTCCGTCGGGCTCCTACAATGAGCAGTTCTTC.